Sequencing of this TCR beta chain was carried out in a study of T cells after yellow fever vaccination. This clonotype was seen a handful of times. Its specificity is unknown. Study-wide results and caveats: Post-booster repertoires contained most primary-vaccination clones again (roughly 95% CD4, approximately 86% CD8).

TCRdb independently ran MiXCR on the 5' RACE reads; one entry per CDR3 protein. The sample includes some 150,000 distinct CDR3 sequences, 8% to 13% of them seen just once. Germline CDR1 is MGHRA and CDR2 is YSYEKL. The CDR3 is 16 amino acids. V lost 0 bases and J lost 0, with 9 bases in between. This sequence originates from a man younger than 35 who received the YFV17D yellow fever vaccine. This rearrangement joins TRBV4-1 to TRBJ2-1; D gene unclear. Material: CD8+ T cells sorted from PBMCs, obtained 15 days after the yellow fever booster vaccination. As DNA, the CDR3 is TGCGCCAGCAGCCAAGATCTGTATAGCTCCTACAATGAGCAGTTCTTC. This translates into CASSQDLYSSYNEQFF.